Sequencing of this TCR beta chain was carried out in a study of T cells after posttransplantation cyclophosphamide. Regarding the study as a whole: TRB clonality was highly associated with recipient CMV seropositivity and reactivation. Tissue-infiltrating T cells from skin or gut overlapped little with blood T cells. Later post-transplant blood repertoires were often dominated by donor CD8+ memory clones.

Cyclophosphamide on days +3 and +4 followed busulfan-fludarabine conditioning and a marrow graft. With regard to this clone: Its target is unknown.

Assay: immunoSEQ multiplex PCR; the TCRdb copy retains only in-frame clones and omits some. The sample has approximately 830 clones; 75% to 85% are singletons. The V and J ends lost 8 bases and 4 bases respectively, with 17 bases between them. The CDR3 extends over 14 amino acids. CDR1 is MGHRA and CDR2 is YSYEKL in the germline V gene. This TCR was sampled from a female patient aged 30 to 45 who received an allogeneic stem cell transplant from a related donor, was CMV-positive, and had no GVHD. A share of the T cells may be of graft donor origin. The specimen comprised CD4+ T cells sorted from blood, sampled after an allogeneic stem cell transplant with post-transplant cyclophosphamide. The V and J genes are TRBV4-1 and TRBJ1-2; no definite D call. Written as DNA, the CDR3 is TGCGCCAGCCGGGGTGGCGGGCGAGCCTATGGCTACACCTTC. This translates into CASRGGGRAYGYTF.